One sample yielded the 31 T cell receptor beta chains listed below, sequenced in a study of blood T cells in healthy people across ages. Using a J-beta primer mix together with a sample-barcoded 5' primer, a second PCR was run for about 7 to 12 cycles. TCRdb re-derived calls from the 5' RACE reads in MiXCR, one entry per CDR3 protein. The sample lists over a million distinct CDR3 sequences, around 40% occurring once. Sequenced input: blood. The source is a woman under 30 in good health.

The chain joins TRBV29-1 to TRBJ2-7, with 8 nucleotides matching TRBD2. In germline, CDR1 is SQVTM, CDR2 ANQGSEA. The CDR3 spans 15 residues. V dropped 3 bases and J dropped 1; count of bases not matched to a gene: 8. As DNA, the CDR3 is TGCAGCGTTGAGGGACTAGGGCCAGTATCCTACGAGCAGTACTTC. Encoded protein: CSVEGLGPVSYEQYF.

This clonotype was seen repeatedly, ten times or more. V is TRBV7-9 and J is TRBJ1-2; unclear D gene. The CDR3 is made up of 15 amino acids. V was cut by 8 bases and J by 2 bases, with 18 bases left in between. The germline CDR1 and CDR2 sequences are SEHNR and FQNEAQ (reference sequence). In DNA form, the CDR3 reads TGTGCCAGCGTAAAGGACGGACTAAAGAACTATGGCTACACCTTC. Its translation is CASVKDGLKNYGYTF.

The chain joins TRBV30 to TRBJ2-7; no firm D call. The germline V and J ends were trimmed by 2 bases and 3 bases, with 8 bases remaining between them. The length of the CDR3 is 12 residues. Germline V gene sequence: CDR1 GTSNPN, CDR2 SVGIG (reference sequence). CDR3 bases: TGTGCCTGGAGTTTAGACCTCTACGAGCAGTACTTC. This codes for CAWSLDLYEQYF.

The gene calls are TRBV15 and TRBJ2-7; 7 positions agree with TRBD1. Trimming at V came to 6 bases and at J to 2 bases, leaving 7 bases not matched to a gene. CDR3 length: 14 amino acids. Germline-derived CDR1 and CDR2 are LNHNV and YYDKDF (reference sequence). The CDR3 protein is CATSKQGYAYEQYF. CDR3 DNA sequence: TGTGCCACCAGTAAACAGGGGTATGCCTACGAGCAGTACTTC.

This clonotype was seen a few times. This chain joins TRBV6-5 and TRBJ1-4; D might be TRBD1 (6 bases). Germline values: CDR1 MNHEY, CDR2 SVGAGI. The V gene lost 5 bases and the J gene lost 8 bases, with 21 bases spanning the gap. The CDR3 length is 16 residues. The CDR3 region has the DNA TGTGCCAGCAGTCCCACCCGTGGGGGGCTAAGGGAAAAACTGTTTTTT. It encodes CASSPTRGGLREKLFF.

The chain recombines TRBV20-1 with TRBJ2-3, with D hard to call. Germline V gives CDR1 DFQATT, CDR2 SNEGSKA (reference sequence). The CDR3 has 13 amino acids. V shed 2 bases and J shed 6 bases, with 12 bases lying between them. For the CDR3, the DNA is TGCAGTGCTAGAAGTAGCCCGGCCGATACGCAGTATTTT. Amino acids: CSARSSPADTQYF.

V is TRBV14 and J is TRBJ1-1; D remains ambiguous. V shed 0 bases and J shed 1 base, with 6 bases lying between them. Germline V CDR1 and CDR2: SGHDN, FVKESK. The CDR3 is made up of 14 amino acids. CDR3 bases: TGTGCCAGCAGCCAAGACGCAACGAACACTGAAGCTTTCTTT. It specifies CASSQDATNTEAFF.

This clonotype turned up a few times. CDR3: CSVGEGNTEAFF. The CDR3 region has the DNA TGCAGCGTTGGAGAGGGGAACACTGAAGCTTTCTTT. The chain combines TRBV29-1 with TRBJ1-1; unclear D gene. The germline CDR1 and CDR2 sequences are SQVTM and ANQGSEA. V was shortened by 4 bases and J by 1 base, with 7 bases between the two germline ends. The CDR3 runs to 12 residues.

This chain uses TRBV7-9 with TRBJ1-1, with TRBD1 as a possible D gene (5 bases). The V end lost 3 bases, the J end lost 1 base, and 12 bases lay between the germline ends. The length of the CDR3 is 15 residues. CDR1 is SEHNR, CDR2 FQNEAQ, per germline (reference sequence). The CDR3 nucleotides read TGTGCCAGCAGCTTTGATCAGGGAGGGAACACTGAAGCTTTCTTT. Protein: CASSFDQGGNTEAFF.

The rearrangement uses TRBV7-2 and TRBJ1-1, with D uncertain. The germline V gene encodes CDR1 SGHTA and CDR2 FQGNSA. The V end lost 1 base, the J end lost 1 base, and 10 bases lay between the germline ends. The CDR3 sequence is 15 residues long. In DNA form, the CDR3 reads TGTGCCAGCAGCTTAGGTGTCAGTTCGAACACTGAAGCTTTCTTT. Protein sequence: CASSLGVSSNTEAFF. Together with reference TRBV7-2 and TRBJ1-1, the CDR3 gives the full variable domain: GAGVSQSPSNKVTEKGKDVELRCDPISGHTALYWYRQSLGQGLEFLIYFQGNSAPDKSGLPSDRFSAERTGGSVSTLTIQRTQQEDSAVYLCASSLGVSSNTEAFFGQGTRLTVV.

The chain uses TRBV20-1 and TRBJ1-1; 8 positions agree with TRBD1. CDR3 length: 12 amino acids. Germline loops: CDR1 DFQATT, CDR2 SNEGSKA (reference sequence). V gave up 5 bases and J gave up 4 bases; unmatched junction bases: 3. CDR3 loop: CSARTGTTEAFF. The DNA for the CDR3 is TGCAGTGCTCGGACAGGGACCACTGAAGCTTTCTTT.

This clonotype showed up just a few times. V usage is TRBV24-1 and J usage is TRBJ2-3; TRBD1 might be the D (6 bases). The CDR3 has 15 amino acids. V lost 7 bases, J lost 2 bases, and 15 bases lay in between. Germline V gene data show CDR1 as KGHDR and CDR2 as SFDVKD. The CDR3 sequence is CATRDRQAHTDTQYF. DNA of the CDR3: TGTGCCACCAGAGACCGACAGGCCCACACAGATACGCAGTATTTT.

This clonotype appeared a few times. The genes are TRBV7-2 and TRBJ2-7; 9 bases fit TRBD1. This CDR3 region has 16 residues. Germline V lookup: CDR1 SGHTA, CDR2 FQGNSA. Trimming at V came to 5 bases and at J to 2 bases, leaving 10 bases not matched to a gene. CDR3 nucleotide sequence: TGTGCCAGCAGCCTACCCGGACAGGGGAAGACCTACGAGCAGTACTTC. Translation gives CASSLPGQGKTYEQYF.

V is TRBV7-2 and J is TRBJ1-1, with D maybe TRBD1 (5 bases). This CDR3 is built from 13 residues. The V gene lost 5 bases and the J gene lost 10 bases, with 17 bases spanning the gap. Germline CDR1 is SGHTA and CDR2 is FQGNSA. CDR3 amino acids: CASSVGGGRIAFF. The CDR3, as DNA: TGTGCCAGCAGCGTCGGCGGGGGTCGGATAGCTTTCTTT.

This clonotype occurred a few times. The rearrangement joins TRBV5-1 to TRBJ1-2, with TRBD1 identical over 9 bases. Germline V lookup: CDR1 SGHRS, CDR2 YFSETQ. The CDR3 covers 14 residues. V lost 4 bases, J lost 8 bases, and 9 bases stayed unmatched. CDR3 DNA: TGCGCCAGCAGCACGTTCCGGGACAGGGTCGGCTACACCTTC. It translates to CASSTFRDRVGYTF.

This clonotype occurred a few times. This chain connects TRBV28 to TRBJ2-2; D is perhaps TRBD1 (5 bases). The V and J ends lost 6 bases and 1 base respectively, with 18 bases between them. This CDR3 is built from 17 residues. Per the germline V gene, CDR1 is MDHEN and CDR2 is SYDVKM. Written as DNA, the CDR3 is TGTGCCAGCAGCTCAGAAGAGATCAGGGTGAACACCGGGGAGCTGTTTTTT. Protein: CASSSEEIRVNTGELFF.

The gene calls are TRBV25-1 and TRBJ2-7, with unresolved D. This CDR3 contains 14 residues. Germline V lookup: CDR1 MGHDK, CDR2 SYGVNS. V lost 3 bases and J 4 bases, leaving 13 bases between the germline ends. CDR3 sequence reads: CASSDAIPPYEQYF. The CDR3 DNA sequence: TGTGCCAGCAGTGATGCGATACCCCCTTACGAGCAGTACTTC.

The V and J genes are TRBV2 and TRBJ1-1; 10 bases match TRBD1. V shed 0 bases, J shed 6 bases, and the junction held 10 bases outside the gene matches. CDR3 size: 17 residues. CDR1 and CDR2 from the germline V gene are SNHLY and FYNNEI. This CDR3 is CASSEAIGDRGKAEAFF. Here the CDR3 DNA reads TGTGCCAGCAGTGAAGCGATTGGGGACAGGGGTAAGGCTGAAGCTTTCTTT.

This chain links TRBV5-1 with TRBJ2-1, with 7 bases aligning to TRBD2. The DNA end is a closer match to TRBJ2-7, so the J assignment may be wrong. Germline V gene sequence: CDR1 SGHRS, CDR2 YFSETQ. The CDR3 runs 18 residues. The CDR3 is CASSSSRAGVSSYNEQYF. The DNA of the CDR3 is TGCGCCAGCAGCTCAAGCCGGGCGGGGGTTAGCTCCTACAATGAGCAGTACTTC.

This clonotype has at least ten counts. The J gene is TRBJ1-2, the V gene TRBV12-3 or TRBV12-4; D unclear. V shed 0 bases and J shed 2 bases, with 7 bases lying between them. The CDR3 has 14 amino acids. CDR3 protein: CASSLAHLNYGYTF. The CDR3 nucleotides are TGTGCCAGCAGTTTAGCCCACTTGAACTATGGCTACACCTTC.

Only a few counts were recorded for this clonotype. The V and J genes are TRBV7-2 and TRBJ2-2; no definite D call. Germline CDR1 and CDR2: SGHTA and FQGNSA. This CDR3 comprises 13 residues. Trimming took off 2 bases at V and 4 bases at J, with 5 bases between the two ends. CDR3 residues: CASSLFGTGELFF. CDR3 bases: TGTGCCAGCAGCTTATTCGGCACCGGGGAGCTGTTTTTT.

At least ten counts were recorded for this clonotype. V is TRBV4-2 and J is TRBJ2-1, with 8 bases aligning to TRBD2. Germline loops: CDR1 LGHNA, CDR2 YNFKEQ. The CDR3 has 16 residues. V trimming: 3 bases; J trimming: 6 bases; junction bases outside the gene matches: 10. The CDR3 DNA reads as TGTGCCAGCAGCCAGGCAGCACGGGGACTAGTCAATGAGCAGTTCTTC. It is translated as CASSQAARGLVNEQFF.

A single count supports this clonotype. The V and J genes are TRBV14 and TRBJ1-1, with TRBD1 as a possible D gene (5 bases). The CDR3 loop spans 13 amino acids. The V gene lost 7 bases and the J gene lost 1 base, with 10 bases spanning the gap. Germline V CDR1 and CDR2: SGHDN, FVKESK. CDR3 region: CASTVGGNTEAFF. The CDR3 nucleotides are TGTGCCAGCACCGTGGGGGGGAACACTGAAGCTTTCTTT.

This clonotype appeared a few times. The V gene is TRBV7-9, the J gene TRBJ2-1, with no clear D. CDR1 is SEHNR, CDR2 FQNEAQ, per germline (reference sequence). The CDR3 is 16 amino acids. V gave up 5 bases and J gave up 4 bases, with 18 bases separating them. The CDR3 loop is CASSLAFRSLYNEQFF. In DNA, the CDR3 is TGTGCCAGCAGCCTTGCCTTTCGGTCTCTATACAATGAGCAGTTCTTC.

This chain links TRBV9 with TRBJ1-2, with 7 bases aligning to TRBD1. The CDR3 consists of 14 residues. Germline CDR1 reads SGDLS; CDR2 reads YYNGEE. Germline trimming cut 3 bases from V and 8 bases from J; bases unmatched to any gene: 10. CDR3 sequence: CASSGERQGQGYTF. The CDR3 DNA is TGTGCCAGCAGCGGAGAGCGACAGGGTCAGGGCTACACCTTC. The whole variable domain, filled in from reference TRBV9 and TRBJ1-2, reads DSGVTQTPKHLITATGQRVTLRCSPRSGDLSVYWYQQSLDQGLQFLIQYYNGEERAKGNILERFSAQQFPDLHSELNLSSLELGDSALYFCASSGERQGQGYTFGSGTRLTVV.

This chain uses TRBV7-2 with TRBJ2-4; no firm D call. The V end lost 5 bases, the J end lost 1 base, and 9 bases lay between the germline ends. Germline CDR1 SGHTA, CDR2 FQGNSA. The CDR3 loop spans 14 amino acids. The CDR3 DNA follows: TGTGCCAGCAGCCCCGACACCGCCAAAAACATTCAGTACTTC. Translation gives CASSPDTAKNIQYF.

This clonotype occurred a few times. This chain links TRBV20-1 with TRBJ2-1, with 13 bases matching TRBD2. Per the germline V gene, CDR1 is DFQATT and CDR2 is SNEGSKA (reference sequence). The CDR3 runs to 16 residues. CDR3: CSLKTSGGTIYNEQFF. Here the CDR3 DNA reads TGCAGCCTTAAGACTAGCGGGGGGACAATCTACAATGAGCAGTTCTTC.

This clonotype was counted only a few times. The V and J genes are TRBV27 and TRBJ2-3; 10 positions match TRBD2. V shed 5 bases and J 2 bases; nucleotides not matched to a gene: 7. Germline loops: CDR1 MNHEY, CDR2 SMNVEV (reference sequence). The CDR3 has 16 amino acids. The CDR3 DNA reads TGTGCCAGCAGTCCATTAGCGGGGGGATACACAGATACGCAGTATTTT. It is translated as CASSPLAGGYTDTQYF.

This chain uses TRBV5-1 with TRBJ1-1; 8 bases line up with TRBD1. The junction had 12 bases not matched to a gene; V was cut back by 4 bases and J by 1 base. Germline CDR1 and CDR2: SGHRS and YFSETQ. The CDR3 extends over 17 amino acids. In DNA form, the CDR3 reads TGCGCCAGCAGCACCGTCGGACAGGGACCGAGGAACACTGAAGCTTTCTTT. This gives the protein CASSTVGQGPRNTEAFF.

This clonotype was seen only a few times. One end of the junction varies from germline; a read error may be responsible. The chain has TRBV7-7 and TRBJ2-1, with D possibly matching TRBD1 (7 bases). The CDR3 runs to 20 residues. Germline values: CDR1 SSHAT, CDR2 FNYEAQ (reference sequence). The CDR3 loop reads CASSFFGIADRMIRGNEQFF. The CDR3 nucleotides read TGTGCTAGCAGCTTCTTCGGAATAGCGGACAGGATGATTAGGGGCAATGAGCAGTTCTTC.

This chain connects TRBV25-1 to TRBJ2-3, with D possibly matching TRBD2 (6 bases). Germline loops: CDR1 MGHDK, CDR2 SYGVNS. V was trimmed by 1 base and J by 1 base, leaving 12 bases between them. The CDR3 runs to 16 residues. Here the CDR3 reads CASSEFWRDGTDTQYF. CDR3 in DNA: TGTGCCAGCAGTGAATTTTGGCGGGACGGCACAGATACGCAGTATTTT.